Listed below are T cell receptor beta chains from one sample, sequenced in a study of blood T cell repertoires in COVID-19. Using immunoSEQ multiplex PCR, the repertoire was profiled, and TCRdb retains in-frame clones only, with some absent. The table has 300,000 or so clones, around 89% seen once. Sequencing input: peripheral blood. Source of these receptors: a man between 18 and 35 years old who had recovered from COVID-19. The CDR3 runs from the conserved cysteine through the conserved F or W. The D gene is left open where the match is weak. Not every row has a clone size; where given, it reads once, few, many or a size class.

TRBJ2-3,TRBV27,-,-,TGTGCCAGCAGTTTATTGACGCAGACTAGCACAGATACGCAGTATTTT,CASSLLTQTSTDTQYF
TRBJ2-7,TRBV18,TRBD1,-,TGTGCCAGCTCACCACCAGGGGGCAGGAACTACGAGCAGTACTTC,CASSPPGGRNYEQYF
TRBJ2-1,TRBV5-1,-,-,TGCGCCAGCAGCTTGGGTGAGAGATACAATGAGCAGTTCTTC,CASSLGERYNEQFF
TRBJ1-6,TRBV4-2,-,-,TGTGCCAGCAGCCAAGATAGGGGCCCATCACCCCTCCACTTT,CASSQDRGPSPLHF
TRBJ2-3,TRBV19,TRBD2,-,TGTGCCAGTAGTATAATAGCGGGAGGGGGAGATACGCAGTATTTT,CASSIIAGGGDTQYF
TRBJ1-4,TRBV11-1,-,-,TGTGCCAGCAGCTTTTCCAGGGGCAATGAAAAACTGTTTTTT,CASSFSRGNEKLFF
TRBJ2-1,TRBV10-3,-,-,TGTGCCATCACTCTACGGGAGGGGGCGACCTACAATGAGCAGTTCTTC,CAITLREGATYNEQFF
TRBJ2-7,TRBV27,TRBD1,-,TGTGCCAGCAGTTCCAGGGGGTGGAACTACGAGCAGTACTTC,CASSSRGWNYEQYF
TRBJ2-3,TRBV6-6,-,-,TGTGCCAGCAGTGCCCGGGGGGCCACAGATACGCAGTATTTT,CASSARGATDTQYF
TRBJ2-1,TRBV3-1/TRBV3-2,-,-,TGTGCCAGCAGCCAAGAGGGCTCAGCGCAGTTCTTC,CASSQEGSAQFF
TRBJ2-7,TRBV6-2/TRBV6-3,-,-,TGTGCCAGCAGTTCCATTAGCGGCTACGAGCAGTACTTC,CASSSISGYEQYF
TRBJ2-1,TRBV10-3,TRBD2,once,TGTGCCATCAGTGAGATAGCGGGTGGCTACAATGAGCAGTTCTTC,CAISEIAGGYNEQFF
TRBJ1-1,TRBV6-5,-,once,TGTGCCAGCAGAACCTTCGGGTACACTGAAGCTTTCTTT,CASRTFGYTEAFF
TRBJ1-1,TRBV4-1,TRBD1,-,TGCGCCAGCAGCGCCCCAGGGGGCCGGACTGAAGCTTTCTTT,CASSAPGGRTEAFF
TRBJ2-5,TRBV12-3/TRBV12-4,-,-,TGTGCCAGCAGTTTTAGCCAAGAGACCCAGTACTTC,CASSFSQETQYF
TRBJ2-3,TRBV15,-,-,TGTGCCACCAGCAGAGGGGGAGGAGTGCCGTCCACGCAGTATTTT,CATSRGGGVPSTQYF
TRBJ2-1,TRBV6-1,-,-,TGTGCCAGCAGTGAAGTTCGACTACACAATGAGCAGTTCTTC,CASSEVRLHNEQFF
TRBJ1-1,TRBV7-9,-,-,TGTGCCAGCAGCTTAGGGGGCTCTGAAGCTTTCTTT,CASSLGGSEAFF
TRBJ1-2,TRBV6-5,-,few,TGTGCCAGCAGCCCCGACACATTTAACTATGGCTACACCTTC,CASSPDTFNYGYTF
TRBJ2-7,TRBV18,-,once,TGTGCCAGCTCACCCCAAGCGGCAAGCTCCTACGAGCAGTACTTC,CASSPQAASSYEQYF
TRBJ2-1,TRBV5-1,TRBD1,-,TGCGCCAGCAGCCAATTCCGGGACAGGAATAACAATGAGCAGTTCTTC,CASSQFRDRNNNEQFF
TRBJ2-5,TRBV19,-,-,TGTGCCACAGTCTTTCAAGAGACCCAGTACTTC,CATVFQETQYF
TRBJ2-5,TRBV11-3,TRBD2,-,TGTGCCAGCAGCTCCAGGTTGGCTAGCGGGGGGCCGGGAGAGACCCAGTACTTC,CASSSRLASGGPGETQYF
TRBJ1-2,TRBV6-5,TRBD1,-,TGTGCCAGCAGTTACTCGACAGGGGATGGCTACACCTTC,CASSYSTGDGYTF
TRBJ2-5,TRBV14,-,-,TGTGCCAGCAGCCAAAAGCGAGAGACCCAGTACTTC,CASSQKRETQYF
TRBJ2-7,TRBV7-4,-,-,TGTGCCAGCAGATTCCCTCCATACAGGGCCGACTACGAGCAGTACTTC,CASRFPPYRADYEQYF
TRBJ2-1,TRBV15,-,-,TGTGCCACCAGCAGAGGTGTGCGGGACGGGGAAAATGAGCAGTTCTTC,CATSRGVRDGENEQFF
TRBJ2-7,TRBV27,TRBD2,-,TGTGCCAGCAGACCTAGCGGGAGTGGAGCCCGCGAGCAGTACTTC,CASRPSGSGAREQYF
TRBJ2-5,TRBV11-2,TRBD2,-,TGTGCCAGCAGCTTTAGCGGGGGGGCCACGGAGACCCAGTACTTC,CASSFSGGATETQYF
TRBJ2-2,TRBV10-3,TRBD1,-,TGTGCCACCACCGGGACAGGAAACACCGGGGAGCTGTTTTTT,CATTGTGNTGELFF
TRBJ1-2,TRBV5-1,TRBD1,-,TGCGCCAGCAGCGTGGGACAGGGGGTCTATGGCTACACCTTC,CASSVGQGVYGYTF
TRBJ1-4,TRBV27,TRBD1,-,TGTGCCAGCAGGGGTCAGGGGGCGTATGAAAAACTGTTTTTT,CASRGQGAYEKLFF
TRBJ2-5,TRBV4-1,TRBD2,-,TGCGCCAGCAGCCAAGGCCCGTGGACTAGCGGGAGGGAAGAGACCCAGTACTTC,CASSQGPWTSGREETQYF
TRBJ1-6,TRBV6-5,-,-,TGTGCCAGCAGCAAGGGGTATTCACCCCTCCACTTT,CASSKGYSPLHF
TRBJ2-7,TRBV21-1,-,-,TGTGCCAGCAGCAAGAAAAGCGGGAGTGGTGTTGGGCAGTACTTC,CASSKKSGSGVGQYF
TRBJ2-7,TRBV6-5,-,once,TGTGCCAGCAGTTACCCACCCGGGGGCGAGCAGTACTTC,CASSYPPGGEQYF
TRBJ1-5,TRBV18,-,-,TGTGCCAGCTCACCCCTACCCACCCATTACGGTCAGCCCCAGCATTTT,CASSPLPTHYGQPQHF
TRBJ2-5,TRBV3-1/TRBV3-2,TRBD1,-,TGTGCCAGCAGCCAAGAACAGGGGGTCGCAGAGACCCAGTACTTC,CASSQEQGVAETQYF
TRBJ2-5,TRBV7-3,-,-,TGTGCCAGCAGCCTGGACAGAGAAGAGACCCAGTACTTC,CASSLDREETQYF
TRBJ2-7,TRBV18,TRBD2,-,TGTGCCAGCTCACCGAGGGGCAGAGTCTACACCGGGACTAGCGGGAGTTCCTCCTACGAGCAGTACTTC,CASSPRGRVYTGTSGSSSYEQYF
TRBJ1-1,TRBV19,-,-,TGTGCCAGTAGTATAGATTCCCGGGGAACTGAAGCTTTCTTT,CASSIDSRGTEAFF
TRBJ2-3,TRBV7-3,-,-,TGTGCCAGCAGCAGAGGAAACACAGATACGCAGTATTTT,CASSRGNTDTQYF
TRBJ1-1,TRBV7-9,TRBD1,-,TGTGCCAGCAGCTGGCAGGGGGGGAACACTGAAGCTTTCTTT,CASSWQGGNTEAFF
TRBJ1-1,TRBV6-5,-,once,TGTGCCAGCAGTTCCCTCGCTGAAGCTTTCTTT,CASSSLAEAFF
TRBJ1-6,TRBV5-6,-,-,TGTGCCAGCAGCCGGTTGTGGGACACTTCAAATTCACCCCTCCACTTT,CASSRLWDTSNSPLHF
TRBJ1-1,TRBV27,-,-,TGTGCCAGCAGTTTATTGCGGGGCGTCCGGGGGTACACTGAAGCTTTCTTT,CASSLLRGVRGYTEAFF
TRBJ2-3,TRBV6-6,-,once,TGTGCCAGCATCCAGACTAGCACAGATACGCAGTATTTT,CASIQTSTDTQYF
TRBJ1-1,TRBV6-5,TRBD1,once,TGTGCCAGCAGTCCTACGGGACAGGGGGCTGAAGCTTTCTTT,CASSPTGQGAEAFF
TRBJ2-7,TRBV30,TRBD2,-,TGTGCCTGGAGAGGTAGGGGGACTAGGTACGAGCAGTACTTC,CAWRGRGTRYEQYF
TRBJ2-3,TRBV18,TRBD2,-,TGTGCCAGCTCACCTATTAGCGGGAGTGCTACAGATACGCAGTATTTT,CASSPISGSATDTQYF
TRBJ1-2,TRBV25-1,-,-,TGTGCCAGCAGTGAATATGGTCAGGAATTGACCTATGGCTACACCTTC,CASSEYGQELTYGYTF
TRBJ2-7,TRBV6-5,TRBD2,-,TGTGCCAGCAGCCCCCAGGGCGGGGGTACCGAGCAGTACTTC,CASSPQGGGTEQYF
TRBJ2-7,TRBV27,-,once,TGTGCCAGCAGTTTATCCCCGGGGCAGGGGCAGGACGAGCAGTACTTC,CASSLSPGQGQDEQYF
TRBJ1-1,TRBV19,-,-,TGTGCCAGTAGTATCGGGTTGGTCCTGAACACTGAAGCTTTCTTT,CASSIGLVLNTEAFF
TRBJ2-5,TRBV3-1/TRBV3-2,-,-,TGTGCCAGCAGCCAAGCTCAATTCGCGGAGGGGGAGACCCAGTACTTC,CASSQAQFAEGETQYF
TRBJ1-2,TRBV19,TRBD1,-,TGTGCCAGTAGTATAATAGCAGGGGGCAACTATGGCTACACCTTC,CASSIIAGGNYGYTF
TRBJ2-1,TRBV3-1/TRBV3-2,TRBD1,-,TGTGCCAGCAGCCAAGCCCCCGAGTACAGGGGAAATGAGCAGTTCTTC,CASSQAPEYRGNEQFF
TRBJ2-7,TRBV27,TRBD1,-,TGTGCCAGCAGTTCGGGACAGGGAGACTACGAGCAGTACTTC,CASSSGQGDYEQYF
TRBJ1-2,TRBV27,TRBD1,-,TGTGCCAGCAGTCCAGCGACAGGGAACTATGGCTACACCTTC,CASSPATGNYGYTF